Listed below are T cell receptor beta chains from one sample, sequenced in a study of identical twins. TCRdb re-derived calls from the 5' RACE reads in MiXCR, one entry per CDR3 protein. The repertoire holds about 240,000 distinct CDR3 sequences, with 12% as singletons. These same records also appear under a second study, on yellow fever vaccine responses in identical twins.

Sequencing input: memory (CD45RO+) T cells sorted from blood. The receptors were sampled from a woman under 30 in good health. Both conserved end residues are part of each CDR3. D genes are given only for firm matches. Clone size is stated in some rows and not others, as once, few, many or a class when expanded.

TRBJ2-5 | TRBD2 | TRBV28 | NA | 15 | CASRPRAGSHQTQYF | TGTGCCAGCCGCCCCCGAGCGGGGTCCCATCAGACCCAGTACTTC
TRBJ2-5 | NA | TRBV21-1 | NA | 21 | CASSKWGLPGQGKGPKETQYF | TGTGCCAGCAGCAAATGGGGCCTACCGGGACAGGGAAAAGGGCCAAAAGAGACCCAGTACTTC
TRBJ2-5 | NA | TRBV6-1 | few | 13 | CAAQAPKQETQYF | TGTGCCGCCCAGGCCCCCAAGCAAGAGACCCAGTACTTC
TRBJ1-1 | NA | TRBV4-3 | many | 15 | CASSQDWQPNTEAFF | TGCGCCAGCAGCCAAGACTGGCAGCCTAACACTGAAGCTTTCTTT
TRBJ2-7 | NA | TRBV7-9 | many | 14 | CASSGVAGSYEQYF | TGTGCCAGCAGCGGCGTAGCTGGCTCCTACGAGCAGTACTTC
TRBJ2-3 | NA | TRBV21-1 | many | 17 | CASPQTTAGTGVDTQYF | TGTGCCAGCCCACAGACTACCGCCGGGACAGGGGTTGATACGCAGTATTTT
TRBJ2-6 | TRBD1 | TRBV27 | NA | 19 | CASMGGLGQGSSGANVLTF | TGTGCCAGCATGGGGGGCCTCGGACAGGGGAGCTCTGGGGCCAACGTCCTGACTTTC
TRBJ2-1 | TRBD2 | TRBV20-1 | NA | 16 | CSARDLAGGPRNEQFF | TGCAGTGCTAGAGATTTAGCGGGAGGGCCCCGGAATGAGCAGTTCTTC
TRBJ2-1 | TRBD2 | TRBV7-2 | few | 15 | CASSPRGGGARGQFF | TGTGCCAGCAGCCCCCGTGGCGGGGGAGCCAGAGGGCAGTTCTTC
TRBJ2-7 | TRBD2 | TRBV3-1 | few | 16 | CASSHRGTSGNNEQYF | TGTGCCAGCAGCCACAGAGGGACTAGCGGGAACAACGAGCAGTACTTC
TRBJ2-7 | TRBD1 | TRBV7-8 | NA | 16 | CASSLAPGTASYEQYF | TGTGCCAGCAGCTTGGCCCCCGGGACAGCCTCCTACGAGCAGTACTTC
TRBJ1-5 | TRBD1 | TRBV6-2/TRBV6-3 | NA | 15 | CASSYGDRVNQPQHF | TGTGCCAGCAGTTATGGAGACAGGGTCAATCAGCCCCAGCATTTT
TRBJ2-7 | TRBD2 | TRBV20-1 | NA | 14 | CRDPGTRTSYEQYF | TGCAGGGACCCCGGGACTAGGACTTCCTACGAGCAGTACTTC
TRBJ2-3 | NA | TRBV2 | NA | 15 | CASSATPTRTDTQYF | TGTGCCAGCAGTGCCACTCCGACTCGCACAGATACGCAGTATTTT
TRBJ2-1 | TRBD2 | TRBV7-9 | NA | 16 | CASRSSRTGGPNEQFF | TGTGCCAGCAGAAGTTCAAGGACGGGGGGGCCGAATGAGCAGTTCTTC
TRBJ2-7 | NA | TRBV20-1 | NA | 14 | CSARDGAGPYEQYF | TGCAGTGCTAGAGATGGGGCAGGCCCCTACGAGCAGTACTTC
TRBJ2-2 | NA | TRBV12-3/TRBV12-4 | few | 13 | CASTSGPTGELFF | TGTGCCAGCACCTCCGGACCAACCGGGGAGCTGTTTTTT
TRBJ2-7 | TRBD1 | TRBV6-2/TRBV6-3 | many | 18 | CASPNPGQGNVIPFEQYF | TGTGCCAGTCCCAACCCGGGACAGGGTAATGTCATACCCTTCGAGCAGTACTTC
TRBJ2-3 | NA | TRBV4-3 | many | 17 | CASSQDSGGRLTDTQYF | TGCGCCAGCAGCCAAGATTCAGGGGGGAGGTTGACAGATACGCAGTATTTT
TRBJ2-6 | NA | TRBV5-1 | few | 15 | CASSFGGTGANVLTF | TGCGCCAGCAGCTTTGGAGGGACCGGGGCCAACGTCCTGACTTTC
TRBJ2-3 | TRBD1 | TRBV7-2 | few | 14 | CASSTRRQGTAQYF | TGTGCCAGCAGCACACGACGACAGGGCACTGCGCAGTATTTT
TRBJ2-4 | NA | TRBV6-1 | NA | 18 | CASSPTGVGGSAKNIQYF | TGTGCCAGCAGCCCCACAGGGGTAGGGGGGTCGGCCAAAAACATTCAGTACTTC
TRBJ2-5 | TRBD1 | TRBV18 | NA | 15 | CASSNMGQGQETQYF | TGTGCCAGCTCCAACATGGGACAGGGCCAAGAGACCCAGTACTTC
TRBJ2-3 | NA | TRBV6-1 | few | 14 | CASRGGGVTDTQYF | TGTGCCAGCAGGGGGGGCGGAGTCACAGATACGCAGTATTTT
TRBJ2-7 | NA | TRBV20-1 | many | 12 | CSAREQEYEQYF | TGCAGTGCTAGGGAACAGGAATACGAGCAGTACTTC
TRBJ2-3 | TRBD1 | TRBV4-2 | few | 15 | CASSQGGQLTDTQYF | TGTGCCAGCAGCCAAGGGGGACAGCTCACAGATACGCAGTATTTT
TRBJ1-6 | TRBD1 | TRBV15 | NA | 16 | CATSRDRDRLDSPLHF | TGTGCCACCAGCAGAGACAGGGACAGACTCGATTCACCCCTCCACTTT
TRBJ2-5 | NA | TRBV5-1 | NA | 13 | CASSLGGIETQYF | TGCGCCAGCAGCTTGGGGGGAATAGAGACCCAGTACTTC
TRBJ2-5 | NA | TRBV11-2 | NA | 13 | CASSPWAKETQYF | TGTGCCAGCAGCCCCTGGGCCAAAGAGACCCAGTACTTC